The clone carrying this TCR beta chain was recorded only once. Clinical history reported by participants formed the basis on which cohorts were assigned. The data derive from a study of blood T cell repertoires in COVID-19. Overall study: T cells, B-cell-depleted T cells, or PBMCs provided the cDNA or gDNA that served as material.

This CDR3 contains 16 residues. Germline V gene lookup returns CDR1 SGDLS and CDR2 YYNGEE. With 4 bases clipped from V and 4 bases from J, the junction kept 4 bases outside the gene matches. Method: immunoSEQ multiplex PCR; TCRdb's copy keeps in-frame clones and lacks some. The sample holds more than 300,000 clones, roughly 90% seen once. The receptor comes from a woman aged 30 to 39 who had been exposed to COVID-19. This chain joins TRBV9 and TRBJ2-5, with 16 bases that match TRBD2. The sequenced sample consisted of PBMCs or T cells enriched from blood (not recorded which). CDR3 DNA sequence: TGTGCCAGCAGCCCGGGACTAGCGGGGGGGCGAGAGACCCAGTACTTC. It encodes CASSPGLAGGRETQYF.